Presented here are 20 T cell receptor beta chains from one specimen sequenced in a study of blood T cell repertoires in COVID-19. The assay was immunoSEQ multiplex PCR, and TCRdb's table has in-frame clones only and misses some. Here the sample spans about 160,000 clones, over 80% being singletons. Sequencing was carried out using peripheral blood. The receptors here all came from an older man with acute or convalescent COVID-19.

The chain uses TRBV12-3 or TRBV12-4 and TRBJ2-7; D is unclear. With 6 bases removed from V and 5 bases from J, the gap between germline ends came to 8 bases. CDR3 length equals 11 residues. CDR3 sequence reads: CASRAFNEQYF. In DNA, the CDR3 is TGTGCCAGCAGGGCCTTTAACGAGCAGTACTTC.

The chain employs TRBV2 and TRBJ2-7; 10 bases map to TRBD1. The trim removed 6 bases at V and 0 bases at J, leaving 5 bases unmatched. Germline V gene sequence: CDR1 SNHLY, CDR2 FYNNEI. The CDR3 sequence is 15 residues long. This CDR3 reads CASRAGTGVSYEQYF. In nucleotides, the CDR3 is TGTGCCAGCAGAGCCGGGACAGGGGTCTCCTACGAGCAGTACTTC. The whole variable domain, filled in from reference TRBV2 and TRBJ2-7, reads EPEVTQTPSHQVTQMGQEVILRCVPISNHLYFYWYRQILGQKVEFLVSFYNNEISEKSEIFDDQFSVERPDGSNFTLKIRSTKLEDSAMYFCASRAGTGVSYEQYFGPGTRLTVT.

This sequence joins TRBV7-9 and TRBJ1-3; D call uncertain. V was cut by 5 bases and J by 0 bases, with 14 bases left in between. The CDR3 length is 16 residues. The germline CDR1 and CDR2 sequences are SEHNR and FQNEAQ (reference sequence). Here the CDR3 DNA reads TGTGCCAGCAGCACCCAGGAAAAGGTCTCTGGAAACACCATATATTTT. Protein sequence: CASSTQEKVSGNTIYF.

This chain joins TRBV3-1 (or the pseudogene TRBV3-2) and TRBJ2-2; 8 nucleotides match TRBD1. The V gene end was trimmed by 4 bases and the J gene end by 1 base; junction bases not matched to a gene: 8. The CDR3 sequence is 17 residues long. The germline V gene encodes CDR1 LGHDT and CDR2 YNNKEL (reference sequence). The CDR3 loop is CASSPGQGRGNTGELFF. CDR3 in DNA: TGTGCCAGCAGCCCTGGACAGGGCCGAGGGAACACCGGGGAGCTGTTTTTT.

The chain uses TRBV4-2 and TRBJ1-1; 7 nucleotides align to TRBD1. The CDR3 has 17 amino acids. V gave up 0 bases and J gave up 4 bases; unmatched junction bases: 11. Germline V gene lookup returns CDR1 LGHNA and CDR2 YNFKEQ. This CDR3 is CASSQDTGTAPFTEAFF. In DNA form, the CDR3 reads TGTGCCAGCAGCCAAGACACCGGGACAGCGCCGTTCACTGAAGCTTTCTTT.

The chain joins TRBV5-1 to TRBJ2-3, with D tentatively TRBD2 (6 bases). From germline, CDR1 is SGHRS and CDR2 YFSETQ. V was clipped by 0 bases and J by 0 bases, with 8 bases between them. This CDR3 comprises 15 residues. Here the CDR3 reads CASSLGRDSTDTQYF. The DNA for the CDR3 is TGCGCCAGCAGCTTGGGGCGGGATAGCACAGATACGCAGTATTTT.

The V gene is TRBV24-1, the J gene TRBJ2-7; D possibly corresponds to TRBD1 (5 bases). Germline V gene data show CDR1 as KGHDR and CDR2 as SFDVKD. The CDR3 consists of 14 residues. Deletions cut 5 bases from V and 5 bases from J, with 15 bases between. CDR3 coding DNA: TGTGCCACCAGTGGAACAGGCGAAAAGGACGAGCAGTACTTC. Its translation: CATSGTGEKDEQYF.

CDR3 in DNA: TGTGCCAGTAGTACTACCCGACAGAACACTGAAGCTTTCTTT. It codes for CASSTTRQNTEAFF. V usage is TRBV19 and J usage is TRBJ1-1; D ambiguous. In germline, CDR1 is LNHDA, CDR2 SQIVND (reference sequence). The CDR3 loop spans 14 amino acids. Trimming shortened V by 4 bases and J by 1 base, and 10 bases separated the two germline ends.

The V gene is TRBV28, the J gene TRBJ1-1, with no clear D. CDR3 length: 13 amino acids. Germline CDR1 reads MDHEN; CDR2 reads SYDVKM. The CDR3 DNA sequence: TGTGCGGCCCTTCTGGGCCGGGAAACTGAAGCTTTCTTT. Amino acids: CAALLGRETEAFF.

V and J are TRBV7-2 and TRBJ2-7; perhaps TRBD2 as D (5 bases). This CDR3 is 14 amino acids long. Germline V CDR1 and CDR2: SGHTA, FQGNSA. The germline V and J ends were trimmed by 7 bases and 4 bases, with 17 bases remaining between them. CDR3 coding DNA: TGTGCCAGCACCCCTAGGACTTTGGCGTACGAGCAGTACTTC. This encodes CASTPRTLAYEQYF.

V usage is TRBV13 and J usage is TRBJ2-7; 9 bases match TRBD1. CDR1 is PRHDT and CDR2 is FYEKMQ in the germline V gene (reference sequence). The CDR3 is 15 amino acids. Trimming at V came to 4 bases and at J to 7 bases, leaving 11 bases not matched to a gene. CDR3 coding DNA: TGTGCCAGCAGCTACCCTGACAGGGGGACCTTTGAGCAGTACTTC. It yields the protein CASSYPDRGTFEQYF.

The chain has TRBV5-1 and TRBJ1-1; TRBD1 aligns across 9 bases. CDR1 is SGHRS, CDR2 YFSETQ, per germline. V lost 5 bases and J lost 0; bases outside the gene matches: 14. The CDR3 is made up of 18 amino acids. The CDR3 sequence: CASSPDRGRPPLNTEAFF. The CDR3 region has the DNA TGCGCCAGCAGTCCGGACAGGGGACGGCCGCCGCTGAACACTGAAGCTTTCTTT.

CDR3 DNA: TGCGCCAGCACCCAAACTAGCGCTCTGAGCTCCTACAATGAGCAGTTCTTC. It translates to CASTQTSALSSYNEQFF. The chain links TRBV10-2 to TRBJ2-1; 7 positions match TRBD2. V was clipped by 7 bases and J by 0 bases; unmatched bases: 12. Germline V lookup: CDR1 WSHSY, CDR2 SAAADI. This CDR3 region has 17 residues.

This chain links TRBV28 with TRBJ1-2; the match to TRBD1 covers 9 bases. The CDR3 loop spans 16 amino acids. After removal of 5 bases from V and 4 bases from J, the junction contained 11 bases not matched to a gene. Germline loops: CDR1 MDHEN, CDR2 SYDVKM. CDR3 DNA: TGTGCCAGCAGTGGACAGGGGCCCAAAACTGGCTATGGCTACACCTTC. Its translation: CASSGQGPKTGYGYTF.

This sequence joins TRBV7-9 and TRBJ2-3; D is perhaps TRBD2 (5 bases). There are 14 residues in the CDR3. The V and J ends lost 0 bases and 6 bases respectively, with 10 bases between them. CDR1 is SEHNR, CDR2 FQNEAQ, per germline (reference sequence). Here the CDR3 reads CASSLAGGGDTQYF. CDR3 nucleotide sequence: TGTGCCAGCAGCTTAGCGGGCGGCGGGGATACGCAGTATTTT.

The chain employs TRBV7-9 and TRBJ2-7, with 9 nucleotides matching TRBD1. The germline V gene encodes CDR1 SEHNR and CDR2 FQNEAQ (reference sequence). After removal of 3 bases from V and 2 bases from J, the junction contained 5 bases not matched to a gene. The CDR3 runs to 15 residues. The CDR3 reads CASSLGTGNPYEQYF. The CDR3 DNA follows: TGTGCCAGCAGCTTGGGGACAGGGAATCCCTACGAGCAGTACTTC.

The rearrangement uses TRBV5-4 and TRBJ2-1, with 7 bases lining up with TRBD2. V lost 6 bases, J lost 2 bases, and 5 bases stayed unmatched. The CDR3 covers 14 residues. The germline V gene has CDR1 SGHNT and CDR2 YYREEE (reference sequence). The CDR3 reads CASKRGEAYNEQFF. The CDR3 DNA reads as TGTGCCAGCAAACGGGGGGAAGCCTACAATGAGCAGTTCTTC.

This clone has only one observation. The rearrangement links TRBV28 to TRBJ1-3, with D unclear. CDR1 is MDHEN and CDR2 is SYDVKM in the germline V gene. V was clipped by 5 bases and J by 2 bases, with 10 bases between them. The CDR3 is made up of 14 amino acids. CDR3: CASSLVHPGNTIYF. CDR3 DNA sequence: TGTGCCAGCAGTCTAGTACACCCTGGAAACACCATATATTTT. Full variable domain (remainder filled in from reference TRBV28 and TRBJ1-3): DVKVTQSSRYLVKRTGEKVFLECVQDMDHENMFWYRQDPGLGLRLIYFSYDVKMKEKGDIPEGYSVSREKKERFSLILESASTNQTSMYLCASSLVHPGNTIYFGEGSWLTVV.

This chain links TRBV2 with TRBJ1-4, with 8 bases that match TRBD1. There are 15 residues in the CDR3. Trimming at V came to 0 bases and at J to 7 bases, leaving 4 bases not matched to a gene. The germline CDR1 and CDR2 sequences are SNHLY and FYNNEI. The CDR3 protein is CASSEAQGAGEKLFF. CDR3 nucleotides: TGTGCCAGCAGTGAAGCCCAGGGGGCGGGTGAAAAACTGTTTTTT.

CDR3 coding DNA: TGTGCCAGCAGCTTAGAAGGCGGGGGGGCCTACAATGAGCAGTTCTTC. Amino acid sequence: CASSLEGGGAYNEQFF. The rearrangement uses TRBV11-3 and TRBJ2-1; 9 bases fit TRBD2. The CDR3 spans 16 residues. Germline V gene sequence: CDR1 SGHNT, CDR2 YENEEA. The junction had 2 bases not matched to a gene; V was cut back by 0 bases and J by 2 bases.